The next 13 T cell receptor beta chains were all read from a single sample in a study of vaccination effects on CD4 cells after COVID-19. Here immunoSEQ multiplex PCR was the method, and the copy in TCRdb shows in-frame clones only, minus some. In the table there are about 20,000 clones, around 76% of which are singletons. Their specific antigens are unknown. After expansion with viral peptide pools in the ViraFEST assay, antigen-specific CD4+ T cells were sequenced. Upon completion of roughly ten days in culture, CD4+ T cells were isolated. Among the vaccine recipients, none had a prior SARS-CoV-2 infection, and nucleocapsid antibodies were negative. This material consisted of CD4+ T cells from PBMCs cultured with HCoV-NL63 spike peptides, taken before COVID-19 vaccination. These receptors all come from a human donor who received a COVID-19 vaccine.

The chain joins TRBV6-4 to TRBJ2-3; D call uncertain. This CDR3 spans 16 amino acids. Looked up from germline, CDR1 is MRHNA and CDR2 is SNTAGT. V dropped 3 bases and J dropped 0 bases, with 13 bases sitting between them. CDR3 nucleotides: TGTGCCAGCAGTGAGGAGTGGGGAACTAGCACAGATACGCAGTATTTT. Residues: CASSEEWGTSTDTQYF.

The rearrangement uses TRBV15 and TRBJ1-3; TRBD1 is a possible D gene (6 bases). The germline CDR1 and CDR2 sequences are LNHNV and YYDKDF (reference sequence). V dropped 0 bases and J dropped 1 base, with 10 bases sitting between them. This CDR3 is built from 16 residues. The CDR3, as DNA: TGTGCCACCAGCAGAGATCCAGGGGCATCTGGAAACACCATATATTTT. Protein sequence: CATSRDPGASGNTIYF.

The rearrangement uses TRBV5-1 and TRBJ2-5; 8 bases are a match to TRBD1. CDR3 length: 12 amino acids. Looked up from germline, CDR1 is SGHRS and CDR2 is YFSETQ. V was clipped by 5 bases and J by 3 bases; unmatched bases: 0. The CDR3 nucleotides are TGCGCCAGCAGGACAGGGGAAGAGACCCAGTACTTC. This sequence encodes CASRTGEETQYF.

The chain uses TRBV25-1 and TRBJ1-2; D ambiguous. This CDR3 is built from 12 residues. Trimming shortened V by 6 bases and J by 8 bases, and 13 bases separated the two germline ends. The germline gives CDR1 MGHDK, CDR2 SYGVNS. CDR3 coding DNA: TGTGCCAGCAGCTCAACCGTGTTGGGCTACACCTTC. This translates into CASSSTVLGYTF.

The chain employs TRBV4-2 and TRBJ2-5; the match to TRBD2 covers 10 bases. With 0 bases clipped from V and 4 bases from J, the junction kept 5 bases outside the gene matches. The CDR3 totals 16 residues. Germline CDR1 LGHNA, CDR2 YNFKEQ. CDR3 in DNA: TGTGCCAGCAGCCAAGATGGCGCTAGCGGGAGAGAGACCCAGTACTTC. Protein sequence: CASSQDGASGRETQYF.

This chain links TRBV7-6 with TRBJ2-7, with D possibly called TRBD1 or TRBD2 (6 bases each). V lost 0 bases to trimming and J lost 0 bases, with 12 bases between them. There are 16 residues in the CDR3. Germline CDR1 is SGHVS and CDR2 is FNYEAQ. CDR3 sequence (DNA): TGTGCCAGCAGCTTAGCGGGGGGCCTCAGCTCCTACGAGCAGTACTTC. This sequence encodes CASSLAGGLSSYEQYF.

The V and J genes are TRBV19 and TRBJ1-5; D uncertain. Germline lookup yields CDR1 LNHDA and CDR2 SQIVND (reference sequence). The V and J ends lost 5 bases and 3 bases respectively, with 5 bases between them. The CDR3 is 12 amino acids. CDR3 in amino acids: CASSFLNQPQHF. The CDR3 DNA sequence: TGTGCCAGTAGTTTCCTCAATCAGCCCCAGCATTTT.

The J gene is TRBJ2-7, the V gene TRBV11-2; a possible D gene is TRBD2 (6 bases). CDR1 SGHAT and CDR2 FQNNGV come from the germline V gene. This CDR3 spans 16 amino acids. Trimming removed 3 bases at V and 6 bases at J, with 21 bases between. The CDR3 here is CASSLGSGKLPGEQYF. The CDR3 region has the DNA TGTGCCAGCAGCTTGGGTAGCGGAAAACTACCAGGCGAGCAGTACTTC. Based on the CDR3 plus reference TRBV11-2 and TRBJ2-7, the full variable domain is EAGVAQSPRYKIIEKRQSVAFWCNPISGHATLYWYQQILGQGPKLLIQFQNNGVVDDSQLPKDRFSAERLKGVDSTLKIQPAKLEDSAVYLCASSLGSGKLPGEQYFGPGTRLTVT.

The chain recombines TRBV2 with TRBJ1-6; D call uncertain. The V end lost 1 base, the J end lost 7 bases, and 11 bases lay between the germline ends. CDR1 and CDR2 from the germline V gene are SNHLY and FYNNEI. This CDR3 spans 15 amino acids. CDR3 loop: CASSEVRARNSPLHF. In nucleotides, the CDR3 is TGTGCCAGCAGTGAAGTGAGGGCACGCAATTCACCCCTCCACTTT.

The chain uses TRBV4-2 and TRBJ1-5; TRBD1 is a possible D gene (5 bases). Germline assignment: CDR1 LGHNA and CDR2 YNFKEQ. CDR3 length: 16 amino acids. V shed 0 bases and J shed 3 bases, with 12 bases lying between them. The chain's CDR3 is CASSQEGRGLNQPQHF. CDR3 nucleotide sequence: TGTGCCAGCAGCCAAGAGGGGCGGGGCCTCAATCAGCCCCAGCATTTT.

The V gene is TRBV5-1, the J gene TRBJ2-2; 15 bases agree with TRBD2. V lost 4 bases and J lost 4; bases outside the gene matches: 8. Germline-derived CDR1 and CDR2 are SGHRS and YFSETQ. The CDR3 length is 18 residues. CDR3 sequence: CASSAGLAGGLSTGELFF. CDR3 DNA: TGCGCCAGCAGCGCTGGACTAGCGGGGGGGCTTAGCACCGGGGAGCTGTTTTTT. Full variable domain (remainder filled in from reference TRBV5-1 and TRBJ2-2): KAGVTQTPRYLIKTRGQQVTLSCSPISGHRSVSWYQQTPGQGLQFLFEYFSETQRNKGNFPGRFSGRQFSNSRSEMNVSTLELGDSALYLCASSAGLAGGLSTGELFFGEGSRLTVL.

The rearrangement uses TRBV25-1 and TRBJ2-1; the match to TRBD2 covers 10 bases. Germline lookup yields CDR1 MGHDK and CDR2 SYGVNS. The ends lost 7 bases at V and 14 bases at J; junction bases unmatched: 8. The CDR3 is 12 residues long. CDR3 DNA: TGTGCCAGCACCTCAGCGGGGGGGCATGAGTTCTTC. The encoded protein is CASTSAGGHEFF.

V gene TRBV15 combines with J gene TRBJ1-2; D might be TRBD1 (6 bases). V lost 5 bases and J lost 3, with 13 bases in between. This CDR3 has 14 amino acids. Germline lookup yields CDR1 LNHNV and CDR2 YYDKDF (reference sequence). CDR3 sequence reads: CATSLWGADYGYTF. CDR3 bases: TGTGCCACCAGCCTGTGGGGGGCGGACTATGGCTACACCTTC.